This T cell receptor beta chain was observed in a study of T cells in localized non-small cell lung cancer (dated by TCRdb to about 2020). With respect to the entire study: Comparing tumors with uninvolved tumor-adjacent lungs, the study looked at the T cell repertoires of around 250 patients with early-stage NSCLC. The cohort consisted of approximately 240 treatment-naive NSCLC patients whose localized lung tumors had been resected. NSCLC patients had a mean age of roughly 64 years, and 120 to 150 were male and over 85 female.

A remark on this clone: The antigen this receptor binds is unknown. It has no much larger one-base neighbor in the sample; base qualities were not kept.

Per the germline V gene, SGHAT is the CDR1 and FQNNGV is the CDR2. Trimming costs V 4 bases and J 3 bases, and their ends lie 12 bases apart. The CDR3, cysteine through phenylalanine, is 14 amino acids long. The only DNA kept is the CDR3, 42 bases in frame from the first base. At diagnosis, tumor, uninvolved tumor-adjacent lung and peripheral blood were collected and then preserved as a mix of FFPE and fresh-frozen material. For TCR repertoire profiling, blood samples were analyzed in the form of peripheral blood mononuclear cells. General conclusions and limits of the study: Because multi-region sequencing of the tumors was not done, intratumor heterogeneity could not be ruled out. Higher blood T cell density associated with longer overall survival, while higher adjacent-lung clonality associated with shorter survival. A median of around 50 of the top 100 tumor clones were detected in paired uninvolved adjacent lung, and some 28 of these tumor clones were also found among the top 100 clones of the paired uninvolved adjacent lung. Uninvolved tumor-adjacent lung showed the highest T cell clonality, higher than tumor, which suggests more focused antigenic responses in the adjacent lung. Because of the exploratory design, TCR variables were selected using unadjusted p-values without false-discovery rate correction.

The immunoSEQ Assay was used to sequence TCR beta CDR3 regions from DNA. The study's own analysis went as follows. T cell density was computed as TCR beta template counts normalized to usable DNA estimated by amplifying housekeeping genes. Richness was estimated with the preseqR package, extrapolating to 400,000 templates for PBMC samples and 120,000 templates for tissue samples. Clonality was calculated as one minus Pielou's evenness. Tissue-enriched TCRs were identified by differential abundance testing using productive amino-acid clonotypes, minimum total count 5 and alpha 0.1. Repertoire overlap between compartments was quantified with the Jaccard Index and Morisita Overlap Index. GLIPH clustered TCR beta CDR3s with public tetramer-defined viral CDR3s; viral motifs required at least three viral sequences plus V-gene enrichment. Drawn from immuneACCESS, this table holds only the in-frame rearrangements with V and J called that TCRdb kept. Clones are partly lost; checked studies trace under half to an unresolved V gene and leave the rest unexplained. D and trimming come from the DNA, and the V and J calls and clone size come from that table. Here the sample has 60,000 to 85,000 clones; less than 90% occur a single time. Of the sample, about a fifth falls within the top ten clones.

The chain couples TRBV11-2 to TRBJ1-1; the D gene is not confidently resolved. This sample comprised peripheral blood, obtained before any cancer treatment. The receptor was isolated from a male donor older than 55 with stage III squamous cell lung carcinoma. CDR3 reads: CASSWTPFDTEAFF. The DNA is TGTGCCAGCAGCTGGACCCCTTTTGACACTGAAGCTTTCTTT.